The clone carrying this T cell receptor (beta chain) was recorded only once. Its antigen is not identified. This specimen belongs to a study of blood T cells in healthy people across ages. General study points: Both higher diversity and more naive CD4+ cells marked long-lived donors when set against aged donors.

The CDR3 runs 14 residues. Germline V gives CDR1 DFQATT, CDR2 SNEGSKA (reference sequence). Trimming cost V 6 bases and J 2 bases, with 16 bases left between them. A second PCR of about 7 to 11 cycles used a sample-barcoded 5' primer and a J-beta primer mix. TCRdb reprocessed the 5' RACE reads via MiXCR and lists one record per CDR3 protein. The table lists 650,000 to 700,000 distinct CDR3 sequences, over 40% of them singletons, with around an eighth in the top ten. Per sample, no less than 5.5 micrograms of total RNA were extracted. The specimen was blood. This clonotype originated in a woman older than 75 in good health. The chain couples TRBV20-1 to TRBJ2-5; D is possibly TRBD1 (5 bases). CDR3 in amino acids: CSAWVSTVQETQYF. CDR3 DNA: TGCAGTGCGTGGGTTTCGACAGTGCAAGAGACCCAGTACTTC.